The T cell receptor (beta chain) described here comes from a study of tumor-infiltrating lymphocytes in localized non-small cell lung cancer. Profiling relied on immunoSEQ multiplex PCR, and the TCRdb table lists in-frame clones only, not all of them. The sample has about 7,100 clones, about 74% seen once; the top ten hold approximately 5.2%. Notes on this clone: The antigen is unknown.

Study-level results: Not all patients were TCR sequenced, owing to tissue quantity.

The CDR3 totals 14 residues. Germline V gene data show CDR1 as MNHNS and CDR2 as SASEGT. V was shortened by 2 bases and J by 8 bases, with 15 bases between the two germline ends. The V call is TRBV6-1, the J call TRBJ1-2, with D maybe TRBD1 (6 bases). What was sequenced was uninvolved lung tissue not adjacent to the tumor. The origin of this receptor is a human donor with non-small cell lung cancer. The CDR3, as DNA: TGTGCCAGCAGTGAAAGGGGGTCACTCTTCGGCTACACCTTC. Amino acids: CASSERGSLFGYTF.